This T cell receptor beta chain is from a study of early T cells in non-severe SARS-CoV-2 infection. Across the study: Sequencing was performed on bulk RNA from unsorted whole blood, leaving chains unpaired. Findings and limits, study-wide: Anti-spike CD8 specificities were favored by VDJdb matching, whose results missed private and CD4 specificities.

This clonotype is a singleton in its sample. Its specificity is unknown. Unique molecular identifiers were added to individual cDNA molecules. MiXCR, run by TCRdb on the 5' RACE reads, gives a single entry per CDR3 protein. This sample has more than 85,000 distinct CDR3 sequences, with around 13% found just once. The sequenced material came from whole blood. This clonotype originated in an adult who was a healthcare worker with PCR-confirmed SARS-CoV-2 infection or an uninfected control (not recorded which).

The CDR3 reads CASSINRGPNYGYTF. The CDR3 DNA reads as TGTGCCAGCAGCATAAACAGGGGGCCTAACTATGGCTACACCTTC. V and J are TRBV7-9 and TRBJ1-2; TRBD1 matches at 9 bases. The junction had 4 bases not matched to a gene; V was cut back by 5 bases and J by 0 bases. The CDR3 extends over 15 amino acids. In germline, CDR1 is SEHNR, CDR2 FQNEAQ (reference sequence).